This TCR beta chain appears in the sequencing data of a study of OX40 agonist ivuxolimab in advanced cancers. Overall study context: The study enrolled dose-escalation patients with hepatocellular carcinoma, melanoma, renal cell or head and neck cancer.

Some clones are missing from TCRdb's copy, which holds only in-frame ones; the method was immunoSEQ multiplex PCR. Among about 60,000 clones listed, roughly 80% were seen once. There are 15 residues in the CDR3. The germline V gene encodes CDR1 WNHNN and CDR2 SYGVQD (reference sequence). Losses at the gene ends were 3 bases for V and 8 bases for J; bases not matched to a gene: 9. Anyone with autoimmune disease history or systemic immunosuppression was excluded. The receptor's source is an adult with an advanced solid tumor such as melanoma, head and neck, liver or kidney cancer. The J gene is TRBJ1-4, the V gene TRBV10-1; 7 nucleotides line up with TRBD1. Sample: CD4+ or CD8+ T cells sorted from blood, taken in a trial of the OX40 agonist ivuxolimab. This CDR3 reads CASSDSRDREEKLFF. CDR3 coding DNA: TGCGCCAGCAGTGACTCCCGGGACAGAGAAGAAAAACTGTTTTTT.